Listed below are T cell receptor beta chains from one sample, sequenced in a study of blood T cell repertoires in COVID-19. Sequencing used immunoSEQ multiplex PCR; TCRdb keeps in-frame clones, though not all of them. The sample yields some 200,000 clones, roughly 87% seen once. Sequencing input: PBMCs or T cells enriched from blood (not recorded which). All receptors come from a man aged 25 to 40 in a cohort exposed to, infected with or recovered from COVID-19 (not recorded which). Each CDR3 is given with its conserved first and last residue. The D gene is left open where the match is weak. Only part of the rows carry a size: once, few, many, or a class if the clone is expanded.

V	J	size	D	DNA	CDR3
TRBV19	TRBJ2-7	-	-	TGTGCCAGTAGTATGGCGTCAGGCTCCTACGAGCAGTACTTC	CASSMASGSYEQYF
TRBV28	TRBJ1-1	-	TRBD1	TGTGCCAGCGTCCGGACAGGGGGCGAAGCTTTCTTT	CASVRTGGEAFF
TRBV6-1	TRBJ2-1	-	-	TGTGCCAGCAGTGAAGGTTATCACAGGTCCTACAATGAGCAGTTCTTC	CASSEGYHRSYNEQFF
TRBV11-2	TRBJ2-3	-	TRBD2	TGTGCCAGCAGCTTAGGACTAGCGGCTAGCACAGATACGCAGTATTTT	CASSLGLAASTDTQYF
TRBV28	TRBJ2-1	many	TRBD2	TGTGCCAGCAGCCGGGTTAGTAGCGGGAGTCAGCAATCGGGGCCGTTCTTC	CASSRVSSGSQQSGPFF
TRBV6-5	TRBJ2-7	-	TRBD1	TGTGCCAGCTCAATGAGGCAGGGGGACGAGCAGTACTTC	CASSMRQGDEQYF
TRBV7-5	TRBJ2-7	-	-	TGTGCCAGAAGCTGGGAAGCGGGAGAGCGTTCCTACGAGCAGTACTTC	CARSWEAGERSYEQYF
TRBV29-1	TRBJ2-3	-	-	TGCAGCGTTGCCGGCACAGATACGCAGTATTTT	CSVAGTDTQYF
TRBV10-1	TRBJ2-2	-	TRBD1	TGCGCCAGCAGCGGTGGCTGGACAGGGAACACCGGGGAGCTGTTTTTT	CASSGGWTGNTGELFF
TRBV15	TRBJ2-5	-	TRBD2	TGTGCCACCAGCAGAGAGAGCGGGGTCCGGGAGACCCAGTACTTC	CATSRESGVRETQYF
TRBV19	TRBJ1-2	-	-	TGTGCCAGTAGTGTGGACACTAACTATGGCTACACCTTC	CASSVDTNYGYTF
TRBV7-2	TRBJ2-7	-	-	TGTGCCAGCAGCTTATTGCGACAGGAGACTTACGAGCAGTACTTC	CASSLLRQETYEQYF
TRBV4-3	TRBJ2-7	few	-	TGCGCCAGCAGCCAAGATCGGTCACTAGCCCACCCTCCCTACGAGCAGTACTTC	CASSQDRSLAHPPYEQYF
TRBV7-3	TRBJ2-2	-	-	TGTGCCAGCAGCCAAGATATTGCGGGTAACACCGGGGAGCTGTTTTTT	CASSQDIAGNTGELFF
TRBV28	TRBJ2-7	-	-	TGTGCCAGCAGTTTGCCGGGGGGCCGTTCCTACGAGCAGTACTTC	CASSLPGGRSYEQYF
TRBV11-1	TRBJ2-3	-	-	TGTGCCAGCAGCTCAGCTCCCGGGGGCACAGATACGCAGTATTTT	CASSSAPGGTDTQYF
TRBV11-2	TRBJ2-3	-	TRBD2	TGTGCCAGCAGCTTGACTAGCGGGAGGCGCCCTGAAGATACGCAGTATTTT	CASSLTSGRRPEDTQYF
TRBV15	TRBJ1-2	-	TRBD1	TGTGCCACCAGCAGAGAGGTGGACAGGGCACTTGGCTACACCTTC	CATSREVDRALGYTF
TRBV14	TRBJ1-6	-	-	TGTGCCAGCAGCCAAGACACCGGCTATAATTCACCCCTCCACTTT	CASSQDTGYNSPLHF
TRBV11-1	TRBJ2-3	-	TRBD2	TGTGCCAGCAGCCCCCTAGCGGGAGTAGCAGATACGCAGTATTTT	CASSPLAGVADTQYF
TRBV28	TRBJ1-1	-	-	TGTGCCAGCAGTGCGGTGAACACGAACACTGAAGCTTTCTTT	CASSAVNTNTEAFF
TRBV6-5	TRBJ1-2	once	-	TGTGCCAGCAGTTACTCGATCAATATCGGAGACTATGGCTACACCTTC	CASSYSINIGDYGYTF
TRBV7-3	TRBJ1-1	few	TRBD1	TGTGCCAGCAGCCTAGGGACAGACCTAATTATGAACACTGAAGCTTTCTTT	CASSLGTDLIMNTEAFF
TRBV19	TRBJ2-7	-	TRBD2	TGTGCCAGTACCGGGGGGACTATCCCCTACGAGCAGTACTTC	CASTGGTIPYEQYF
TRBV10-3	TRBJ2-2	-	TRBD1	TGTGCCATCAGGGGGGACAGGGTGAACACCGGGGAGCTGTTTTTT	CAIRGDRVNTGELFF
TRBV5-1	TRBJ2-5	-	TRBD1	TGCGCCAGCAGCTTGTGGTGGGACAGACAAGAGACCCAGTACTTC	CASSLWWDRQETQYF
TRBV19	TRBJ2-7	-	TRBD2	TGTGCCAGTAGTTCAAGCGGGAGTTCCGGTTACGAGCAGTACTTC	CASSSSGSSGYEQYF
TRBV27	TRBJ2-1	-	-	TGTGCCAGCAGTTTTGCCGGGAGCTCCTACAATGAGCAGTTCTTC	CASSFAGSSYNEQFF
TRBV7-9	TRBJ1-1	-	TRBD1	TGTGCCAGCAGCCCTCCCGACAGGGACACTGAAGCTTTCTTT	CASSPPDRDTEAFF
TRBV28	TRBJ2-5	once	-	TGTGCCAGCAGTTCTCCATCGGGACGGGAGCCTAAGGTCCAGTACTTC	CASSSPSGREPKVQYF
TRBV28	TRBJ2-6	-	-	TGTGCCAGCAGTTCCTCGAGCTCTGGGGCCAACGTCCTGACTTTC	CASSSSSSGANVLTF
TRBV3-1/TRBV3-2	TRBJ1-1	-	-	TGTGCCAGCCATCCAAATCCATCAGGCGCCACTGAAGCTTTCTTT	CASHPNPSGATEAFF
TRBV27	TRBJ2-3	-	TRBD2	TGTGCCAGCAGTAAAGGACTAGCGGGAGCTACAGATACGCAGTATTTT	CASSKGLAGATDTQYF
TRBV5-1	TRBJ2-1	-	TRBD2	TGCGCCAGCAGCTTGGAAGCGGGAGGGCCAAATGAGCAGTTCTTC	CASSLEAGGPNEQFF
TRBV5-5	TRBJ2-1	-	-	TGTGCCAGCAGCCCTAGCTGGAGCTCCTACAATGAGCAGTTCTTC	CASSPSWSSYNEQFF
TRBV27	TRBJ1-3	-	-	TGTGCCAGCATTGGCCGGGGTAGCTCTGGAAACACCATATATTTT	CASIGRGSSGNTIYF
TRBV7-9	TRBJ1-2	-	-	TGTGCCAGCAGCGCTCGGGACGCCGGGAGCTATGGCTACACCTTC	CASSARDAGSYGYTF
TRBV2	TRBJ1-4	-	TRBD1	TGTGCCAGCAGAAGGACAGGGGGCGAGGGAACTAATGAAAAACTGTTTTTT	CASRRTGGEGTNEKLFF
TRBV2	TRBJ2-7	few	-	TGTGCCAGCTCACTACGACAGTCCTACGAGCAGTACTTC	CASSLRQSYEQYF
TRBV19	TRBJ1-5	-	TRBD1	TGTGCCAGTAGAGGGGGCTCCATCGGCAATCAGCCCCAGCATTTT	CASRGGSIGNQPQHF
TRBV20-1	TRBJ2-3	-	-	TGCAGTGCTAGTTTACCGCGTGGAGATACGCAGTATTTT	CSASLPRGDTQYF
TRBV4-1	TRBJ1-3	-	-	TGCGCCAGCAGCCCTGAAAGTGGGGGGTCTGGAAACACCATATATTTT	CASSPESGGSGNTIYF
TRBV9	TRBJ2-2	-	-	TGTGCCAGCAGCGCGCAGGGCCAGGCCGCCGGGGAGCTGTTTTTT	CASSAQGQAAGELFF
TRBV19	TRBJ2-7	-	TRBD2	TGTGCCAGTAGTCCCGGACTAGCGGGAGGGCCATCAATTCCCTACGAGCAGTACTTC	CASSPGLAGGPSIPYEQYF
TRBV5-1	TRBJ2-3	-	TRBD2	TGCGCCAGCAGCTTGGATACCGGGAGGGCCAAAGATACGCAGTATTTT	CASSLDTGRAKDTQYF
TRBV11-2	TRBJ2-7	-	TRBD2	TGTGCCAGCAGCTCGATGACTAGCGGGAGGCGGGAGCAGTACTTC	CASSSMTSGRREQYF